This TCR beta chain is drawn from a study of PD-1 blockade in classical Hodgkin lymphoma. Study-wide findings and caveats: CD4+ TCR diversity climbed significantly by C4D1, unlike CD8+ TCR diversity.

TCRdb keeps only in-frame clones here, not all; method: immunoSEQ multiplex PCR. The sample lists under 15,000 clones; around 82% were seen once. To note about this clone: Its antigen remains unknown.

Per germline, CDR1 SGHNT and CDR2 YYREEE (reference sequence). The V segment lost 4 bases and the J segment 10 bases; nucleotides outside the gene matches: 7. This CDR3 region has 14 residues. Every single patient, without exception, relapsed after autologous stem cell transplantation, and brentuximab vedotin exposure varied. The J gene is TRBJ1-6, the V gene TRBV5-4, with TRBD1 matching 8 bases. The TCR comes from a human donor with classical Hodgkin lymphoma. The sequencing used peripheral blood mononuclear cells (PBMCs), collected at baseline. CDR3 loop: CASSLRTGNSPLHF. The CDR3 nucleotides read TGTGCCAGCAGCCTGAGGACAGGGAACTCACCCCTCCACTTT.